This TCR beta chain was obtained from a study of blood T cell repertoires in COVID-19. Background on the study: PBMCs, B-cell-depleted T cells, or T cells provided the cDNA or gDNA that made up the material.

Germline values: CDR1 SGHDT, CDR2 YYEEEE. The CDR3 has 14 amino acids. Losses at the gene ends were 2 bases for V and 5 bases for J; bases not matched to a gene: 4. Assay used: immunoSEQ multiplex PCR; TCRdb lists only in-frame clones, some missing. This sample yields 250,000 to 350,000 clones, of which around 87% are seen a single time; 2% to 3% belongs to the top ten. The chain is built from TRBV5-6 and TRBJ1-3; 7 bases are shared with TRBD1. Sequenced input: peripheral blood. The source is a young man with active or convalescent COVID-19. CDR3 sequence: CASSLDRARNTIYF. Written as DNA, the CDR3 is TGTGCCAGCAGCTTAGACAGGGCTCGAAACACCATATATTTT.